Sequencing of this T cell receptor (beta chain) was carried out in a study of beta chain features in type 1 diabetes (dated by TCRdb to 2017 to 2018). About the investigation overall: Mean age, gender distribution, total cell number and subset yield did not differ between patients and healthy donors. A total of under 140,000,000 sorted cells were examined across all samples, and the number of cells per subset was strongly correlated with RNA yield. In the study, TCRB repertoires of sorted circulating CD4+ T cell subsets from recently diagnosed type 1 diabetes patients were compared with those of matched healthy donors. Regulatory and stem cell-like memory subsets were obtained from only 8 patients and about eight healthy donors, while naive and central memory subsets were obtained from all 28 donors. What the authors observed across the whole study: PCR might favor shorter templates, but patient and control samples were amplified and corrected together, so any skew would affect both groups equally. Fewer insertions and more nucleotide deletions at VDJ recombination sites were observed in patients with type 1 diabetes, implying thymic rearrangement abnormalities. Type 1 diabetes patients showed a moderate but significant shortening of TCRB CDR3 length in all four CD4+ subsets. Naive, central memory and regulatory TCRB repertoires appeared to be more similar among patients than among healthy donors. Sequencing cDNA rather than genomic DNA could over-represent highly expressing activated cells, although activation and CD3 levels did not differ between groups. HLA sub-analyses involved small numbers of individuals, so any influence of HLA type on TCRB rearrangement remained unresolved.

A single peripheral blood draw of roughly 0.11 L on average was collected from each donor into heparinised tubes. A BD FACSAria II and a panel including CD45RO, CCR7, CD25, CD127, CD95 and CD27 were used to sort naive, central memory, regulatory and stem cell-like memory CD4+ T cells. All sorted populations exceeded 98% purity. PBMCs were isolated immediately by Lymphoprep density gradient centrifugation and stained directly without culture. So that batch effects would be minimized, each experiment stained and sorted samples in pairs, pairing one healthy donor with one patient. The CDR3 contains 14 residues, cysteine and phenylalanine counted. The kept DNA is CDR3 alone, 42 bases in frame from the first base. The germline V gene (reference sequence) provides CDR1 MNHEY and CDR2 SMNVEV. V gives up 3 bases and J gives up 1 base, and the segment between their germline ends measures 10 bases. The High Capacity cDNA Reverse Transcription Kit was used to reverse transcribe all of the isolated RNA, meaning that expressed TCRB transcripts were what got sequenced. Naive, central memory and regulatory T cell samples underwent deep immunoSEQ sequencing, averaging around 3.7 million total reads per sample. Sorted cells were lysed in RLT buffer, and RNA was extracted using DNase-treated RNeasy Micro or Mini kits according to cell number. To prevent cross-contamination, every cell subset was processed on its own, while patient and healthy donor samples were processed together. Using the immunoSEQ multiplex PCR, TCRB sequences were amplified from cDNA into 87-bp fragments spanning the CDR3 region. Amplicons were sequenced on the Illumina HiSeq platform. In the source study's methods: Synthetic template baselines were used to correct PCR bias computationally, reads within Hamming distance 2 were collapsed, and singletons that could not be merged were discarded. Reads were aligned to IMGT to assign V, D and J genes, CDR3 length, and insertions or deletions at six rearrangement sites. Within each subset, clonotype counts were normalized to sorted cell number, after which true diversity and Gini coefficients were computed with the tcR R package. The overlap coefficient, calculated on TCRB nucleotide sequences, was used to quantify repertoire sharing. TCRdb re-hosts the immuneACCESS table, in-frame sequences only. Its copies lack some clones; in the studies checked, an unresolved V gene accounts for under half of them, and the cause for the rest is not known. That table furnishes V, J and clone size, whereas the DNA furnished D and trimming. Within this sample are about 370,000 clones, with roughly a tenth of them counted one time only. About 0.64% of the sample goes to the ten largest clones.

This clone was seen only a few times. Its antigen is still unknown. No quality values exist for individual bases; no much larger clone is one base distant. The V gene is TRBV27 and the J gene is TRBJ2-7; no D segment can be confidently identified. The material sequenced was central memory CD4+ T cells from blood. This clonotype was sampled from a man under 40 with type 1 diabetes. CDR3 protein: CASSLTPRSYEQYF. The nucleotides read TGTGCCAGCAGTTTGACTCCGAGATCCTACGAGCAGTACTTC.